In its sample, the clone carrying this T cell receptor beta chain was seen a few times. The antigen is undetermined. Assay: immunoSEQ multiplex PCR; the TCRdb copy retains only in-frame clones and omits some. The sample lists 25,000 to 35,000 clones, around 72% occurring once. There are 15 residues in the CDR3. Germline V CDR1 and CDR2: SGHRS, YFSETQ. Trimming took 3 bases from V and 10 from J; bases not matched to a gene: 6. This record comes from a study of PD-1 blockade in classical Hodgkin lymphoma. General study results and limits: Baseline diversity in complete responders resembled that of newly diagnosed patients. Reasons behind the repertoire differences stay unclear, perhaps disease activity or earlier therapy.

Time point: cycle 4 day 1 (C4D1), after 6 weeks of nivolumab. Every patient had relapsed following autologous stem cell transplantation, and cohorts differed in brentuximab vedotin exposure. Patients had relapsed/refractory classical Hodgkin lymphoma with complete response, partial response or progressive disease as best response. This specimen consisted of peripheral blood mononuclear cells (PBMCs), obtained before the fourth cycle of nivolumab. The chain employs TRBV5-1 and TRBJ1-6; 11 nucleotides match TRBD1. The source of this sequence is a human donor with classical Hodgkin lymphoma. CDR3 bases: TGCGCCAGCAGCTCGGGACAGGGGGTATACTCACCCCTCCACTTT. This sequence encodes CASSSGQGVYSPLHF.